Below, 15 T cell receptor beta chains from the same sample are listed, as sequenced in a study of cytomegalovirus exposure and HLA in healthy donors. It was with 60 Vbeta and 13 Jbeta primers that the PCR ran. The method was immunoSEQ multiplex PCR; TCRdb's version includes in-frame clones alone and lacks a portion of them. The sample holds around 94,000 clones, 70% to 85% seen once. Material: PBMCs. These receptors were obtained from a man aged 18 to 30 in good health and CMV-seronegative.

The rearrangement uses TRBV7-9 and TRBJ1-2; D unresolved. The CDR3 has 10 residues. Germline-derived CDR1 and CDR2 are SEHNR and FQNEAQ (reference sequence). This chain's CDR3 is CASSDVQLTF. CDR3 bases: TGTGCTTCGAGCGACGTCCAGCTCACCTTC.

This sequence joins TRBV15 and TRBJ1-5; no firm D call. V lost 0 bases, J lost 4 bases, and 10 bases lay in between. The CDR3 is 15 residues long. Germline values: CDR1 LNHNV, CDR2 YYDKDF (reference sequence). The CDR3 nucleotides read TGTGCCACCAGCAGAGATCGGGGTTGGAATCAGCCCCAGCATTTT. This translates into CATSRDRGWNQPQHF.

CDR3 in amino acids: CASSNEKYTEAFF. CDR3 DNA sequence: TGTGCCAGCAGCAATGAGAAATACACTGAAGCTTTCTTT. The V call is TRBV11-3, the J call TRBJ1-1; D is uncertain. The CDR3 length is 13 residues. Trimming left V 5 bases short and J 3 bases short, with 10 bases between. CDR1 is SGHNT, CDR2 YENEEA, per germline.

The V and J genes are TRBV5-4 and TRBJ2-7, with a weak D call TRBD2 (6 bases). CDR1 SGHNT and CDR2 YYREEE come from the germline V gene (reference sequence). The CDR3 is 12 amino acids. V lost 0 bases and J 7 bases, leaving 8 bases between the germline ends. The CDR3 coding sequence is TGTGCCAGCAGCTTGGGGCGGGGAGAGCAGTACTTC. It yields the protein CASSLGRGEQYF.

The chain is built from TRBV5-1 and TRBJ1-1, with a weak D call TRBD1 (5 bases). CDR3 length: 14 amino acids. Germline CDR1 SGHRS, CDR2 YFSETQ. V lost 4 bases and J 1 base, leaving 11 bases between the germline ends. CDR3 nucleotide sequence: TGCGCCAGCAGCGAACAGGCCCCGAACACTGAAGCTTTCTTT. Protein sequence: CASSEQAPNTEAFF.

This clone showed up just once. CDR3 loop: CASSVGTNYEQYF. CDR3 sequence (DNA): TGTGCCAGCAGCGTAGGGACTAACTACGAGCAGTACTTC. The chain uses TRBV5-4 and TRBJ2-7, with 7 bases lining up with TRBD2. V was clipped by 4 bases and J by 3 bases; unmatched bases: 4. The CDR3 runs 13 residues. Germline CDR1 and CDR2: SGHNT and YYREEE (reference sequence).

The CDR3 sequence: CASSSLTGGDRKLFF. In nucleotides, the CDR3 is TGTGCCAGCAGTTCCCTGACAGGGGGCGATAGAAAACTGTTTTTT. This chain joins TRBV6-5 and TRBJ1-4; 10 bases agree with TRBD1. V dropped 4 bases and J dropped 10; count of bases not matched to a gene: 9. This CDR3 is built from 15 residues. Germline values: CDR1 MNHEY, CDR2 SVGAGI.

The V call is TRBV6-5, the J call TRBJ2-5, with a tentative D call TRBD2 (5 bases). This CDR3 spans 12 amino acids. Trimming pared 0 bases from V and 10 bases from J, leaving 9 bases between. CDR1 and CDR2 (germline): MNHEY, SVGAGI. The CDR3 here is CASSYSRTFQYF. The DNA of the CDR3 is TGTGCCAGCAGTTACTCTCGGACTTTCCAGTACTTC.

The rearrangement joins TRBV10-1 to TRBJ2-3; 8 nucleotides match TRBD1. Trimming at V came to 6 bases and at J to 3 bases, leaving 2 bases not matched to a gene. CDR1 is WNHNN, CDR2 SYGVQD, per germline (reference sequence). The CDR3 length is 13 residues. The CDR3 here is CASRDRATDTQYF. CDR3 sequence (DNA): TGCGCCAGCAGGGACAGGGCGACAGATACGCAGTATTTT.

This clone was detected once. The chain employs TRBV28 and TRBJ2-5, with D possibly matching TRBD1 (5 bases). CDR3 size: 13 residues. Germline V lookup: CDR1 MDHEN, CDR2 SYDVKM. V lost 3 bases to trimming and J lost 5 bases, with 10 bases between them. The CDR3 reads CASSFSGRETQYF. Written as DNA, the CDR3 is TGTGCCAGCAGTTTTTCAGGGCGGGAGACCCAGTACTTC. Variable domain in full (rest from reference TRBV28 and TRBJ2-5): DVKVTQSSRYLVKRTGEKVFLECVQDMDHENMFWYRQDPGLGLRLIYFSYDVKMKEKGDIPEGYSVSREKKERFSLILESASTNQTSMYLCASSFSGRETQYFGPGTRLLVL.

In its sample, this clone was seen a few times. The chain has TRBV4-1 and TRBJ2-7, with TRBD2 matching 10 bases. The CDR3 is 15 amino acids. The germline V gene has CDR1 MGHRA and CDR2 YSYEKL. Losses at the gene ends were 0 bases for V and 6 bases for J; bases not matched to a gene: 5. CDR3 DNA: TGCGCCAGCAGCCAAGAAGCGGGAGGGGGGTCCGAGCAGTACTTC. It codes for CASSQEAGGGSEQYF.

The chain carries TRBV5-1 and TRBJ2-2; 8 bases are a match to TRBD1. There are 17 residues in the CDR3. The V gene's germline CDR1 is SGHRS and CDR2 YFSETQ. With V trimmed by 1 base and J by 1 base, 6 bases remained unmatched. The CDR3 region is CASSLRAGTGNTGELFF. The CDR3 region has the DNA TGCGCCAGCAGCTTGCGAGCCGGGACAGGGAACACCGGGGAGCTGTTTTTT.

The rearrangement uses TRBV11-3 and TRBJ2-1, with a weak D call TRBD2 (6 bases). V lost 6 bases, J lost 9 bases, and 15 bases lay in between. The CDR3 length is 13 residues. In germline, CDR1 is SGHNT, CDR2 YENEEA. The CDR3 nucleotides read TGTGCCAGCAGACGACGACTAGAAGGTGAGCAGTTCTTC. Residues: CASRRRLEGEQFF.

The rearrangement joins TRBV7-2 to TRBJ1-6, with 8 bases identical to TRBD1. This CDR3 has 17 amino acids. The germline gives CDR1 SGHTA, CDR2 FQGNSA. V shed 5 bases, J shed 8 bases, and the junction held 14 bases outside the gene matches. CDR3 residues: CASSPRGTGGGDSPLHF. The CDR3 DNA sequence: TGTGCCAGCAGCCCACGAGGGACAGGAGGCGGCGATTCACCCCTCCACTTT.

CDR3 nucleotide sequence: TGTGCCAGTACCACCCTTGGGGGGATCAGCAATCAGCCCCAGCATTTT. Protein product: CASTTLGGISNQPQHF. The chain carries TRBV19 and TRBJ1-5; perhaps TRBD1 as D (5 bases). The V gene's germline CDR1 is LNHDA and CDR2 SQIVND (reference sequence). The CDR3 covers 16 residues. The V and J ends lost 7 bases and 1 base respectively, with 17 bases between them. The full variable domain, rest sourced from reference TRBV19 and TRBJ1-5, is DGGITQSPKYLFRKEGQNVTLSCEQNLNHDAMYWYRQDPGQGLRLIYYSQIVNDFQKGDIAEGYSVSREKKESFPLTVTSAQKNPTAFYLCASTTLGGISNQPQHFGDGTRLSIL.